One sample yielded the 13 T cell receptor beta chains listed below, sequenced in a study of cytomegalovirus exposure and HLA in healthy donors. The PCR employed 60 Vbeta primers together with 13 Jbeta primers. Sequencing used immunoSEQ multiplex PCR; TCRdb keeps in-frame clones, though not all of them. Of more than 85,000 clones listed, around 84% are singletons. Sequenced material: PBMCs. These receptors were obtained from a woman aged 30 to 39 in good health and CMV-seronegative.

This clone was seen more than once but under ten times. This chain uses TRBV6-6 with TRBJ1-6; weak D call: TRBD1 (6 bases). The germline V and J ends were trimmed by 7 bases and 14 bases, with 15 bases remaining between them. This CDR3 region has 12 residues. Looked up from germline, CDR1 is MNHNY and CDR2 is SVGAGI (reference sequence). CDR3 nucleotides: TGTGCCAGCAATCCAGGGGCCCTTTCCCTCCACTTT. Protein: CASNPGALSLHF.

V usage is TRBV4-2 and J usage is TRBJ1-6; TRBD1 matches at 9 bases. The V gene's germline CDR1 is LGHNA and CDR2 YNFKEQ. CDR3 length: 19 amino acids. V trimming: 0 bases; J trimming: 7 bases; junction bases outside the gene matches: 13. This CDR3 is CASSQDRGQGVIGNSPLHF. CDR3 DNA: TGTGCCAGCAGCCAAGATAGGGGACAGGGAGTAATCGGGAATTCACCCCTCCACTTT.

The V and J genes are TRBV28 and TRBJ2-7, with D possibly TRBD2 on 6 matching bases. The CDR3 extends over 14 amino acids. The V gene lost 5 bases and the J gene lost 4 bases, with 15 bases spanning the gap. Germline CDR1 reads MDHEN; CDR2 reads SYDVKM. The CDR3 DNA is TGTGCCAGCAGTCCTAGACTAGTCAGTTACGAGCAGTACTTC. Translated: CASSPRLVSYEQYF.

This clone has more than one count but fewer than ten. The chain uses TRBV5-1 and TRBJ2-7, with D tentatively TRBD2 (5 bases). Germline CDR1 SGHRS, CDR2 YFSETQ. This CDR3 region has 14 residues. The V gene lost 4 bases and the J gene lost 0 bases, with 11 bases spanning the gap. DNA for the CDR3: TGCGCCAGCAGCAAGGACTCCGTCTCCTACGAGCAGTACTTC. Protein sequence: CASSKDSVSYEQYF.

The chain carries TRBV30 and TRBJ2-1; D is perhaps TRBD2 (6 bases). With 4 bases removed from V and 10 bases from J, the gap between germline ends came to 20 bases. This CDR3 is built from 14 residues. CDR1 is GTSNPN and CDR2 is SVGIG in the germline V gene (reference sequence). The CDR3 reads CAWTDRLEMGEQFF. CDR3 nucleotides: TGTGCCTGGACCGACAGACTAGAGATGGGCGAGCAGTTCTTC.

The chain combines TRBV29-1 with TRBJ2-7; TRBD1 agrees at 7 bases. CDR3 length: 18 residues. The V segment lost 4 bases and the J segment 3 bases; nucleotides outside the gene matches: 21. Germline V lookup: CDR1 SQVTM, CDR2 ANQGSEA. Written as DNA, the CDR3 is TGCAGCGTTGCCAAAGAGGGGCCGGTGATAGGGGGCTACTACGAGCAGTACTTC. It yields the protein CSVAKEGPVIGGYYEQYF.

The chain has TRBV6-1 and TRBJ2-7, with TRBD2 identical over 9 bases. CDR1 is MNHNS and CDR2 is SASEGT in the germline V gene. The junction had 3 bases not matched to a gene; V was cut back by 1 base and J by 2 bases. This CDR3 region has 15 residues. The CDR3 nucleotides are TGTGCCAGCAGTGAAGTAGCTAGCGGGACCTACGAGCAGTACTTC. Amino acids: CASSEVASGTYEQYF.

The CDR3 DNA is TGCAGCACCTCGGGGGATTCTAATGAAAAACTGTTTTTT. Translated: CSTSGDSNEKLFF. The chain recombines TRBV29-1 with TRBJ1-4; weak D call: TRBD1 (5 bases). Germline V gives CDR1 SQVTM, CDR2 ANQGSEA. The ends were cut back, 8 bases at V and 3 bases at J, with 13 bases in the middle. This CDR3 is 13 amino acids long.

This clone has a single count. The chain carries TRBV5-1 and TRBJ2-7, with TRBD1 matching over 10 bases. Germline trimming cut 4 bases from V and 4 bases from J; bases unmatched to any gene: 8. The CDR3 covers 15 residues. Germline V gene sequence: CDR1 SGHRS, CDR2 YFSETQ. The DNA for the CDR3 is TGCGCCAGCAGCAGATACGGGACAGGGGTGTACGAGCAGTACTTC. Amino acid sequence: CASSRYGTGVYEQYF.

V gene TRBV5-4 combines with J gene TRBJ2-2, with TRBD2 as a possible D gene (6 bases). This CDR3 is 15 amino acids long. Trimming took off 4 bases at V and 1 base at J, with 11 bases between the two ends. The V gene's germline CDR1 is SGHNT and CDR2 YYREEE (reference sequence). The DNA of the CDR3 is TGTGCCAGCAGCCCGGCGACTAGGAACACCGGGGAGCTGTTTTTT. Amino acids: CASSPATRNTGELFF. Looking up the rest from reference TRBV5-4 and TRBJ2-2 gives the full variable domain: ETGVTQSPTHLIKTRGQQVTLRCSSQSGHNTVSWYQQALGQGPQFIFQYYREEENGRGNFPPRFSGLQFPNYSSELNVNALELDDSALYLCASSPATRNTGELFFGEGSRLTVL.

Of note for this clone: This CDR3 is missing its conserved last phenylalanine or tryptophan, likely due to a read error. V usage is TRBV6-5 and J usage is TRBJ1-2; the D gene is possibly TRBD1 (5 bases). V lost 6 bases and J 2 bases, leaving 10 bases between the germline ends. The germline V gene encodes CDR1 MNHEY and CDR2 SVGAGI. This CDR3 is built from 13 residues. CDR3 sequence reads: CASSSTANYGYTL. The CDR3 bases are TGTGCCAGCAGCTCGACAGCCAACTATGGCTACACCCTC.

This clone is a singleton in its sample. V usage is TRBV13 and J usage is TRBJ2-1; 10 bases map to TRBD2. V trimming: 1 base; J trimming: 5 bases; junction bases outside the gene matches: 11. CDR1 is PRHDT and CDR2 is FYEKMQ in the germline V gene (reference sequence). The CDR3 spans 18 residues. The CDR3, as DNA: TGTGCCAGCAGCTTAGTAGAACTAGCGGGGCGCGGAGACAATGAGCAGTTCTTC. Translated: CASSLVELAGRGDNEQFF.

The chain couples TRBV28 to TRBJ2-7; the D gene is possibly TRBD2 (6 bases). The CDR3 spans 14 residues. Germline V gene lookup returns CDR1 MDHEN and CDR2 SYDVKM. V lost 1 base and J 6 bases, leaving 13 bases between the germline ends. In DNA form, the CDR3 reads TGTGCCAGCAGTTTATCCCCGGGACTTGTCGAGCAGTACTTC. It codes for CASSLSPGLVEQYF.